This paragraph covers one TCR beta chain sequence. The antigen remains unidentified. This sample was included in a study of T cells in Graves' hyperthyroidism and ophthalmopathy. Study results and caveats: Before onset, by a median of 6.5 months, the model predicted ophthalmopathy. Blood also held most thyroid clonotypes expanded beyond 0.001.

The source material, RNA transcripts, was used to amplify TCR beta CDR3 regions. First-round RT-PCR targeting the TCR CDR3 was performed with the HTBI primer set. TCRdb called the multiplex PCR reads again in MiXCR, with one record for every CDR3 protein. The repertoire has roughly 380,000 distinct CDR3 sequences, less than 20% of them found once; the top ten carry roughly 15%. Ophthalmopathy patients had moderate-to-severe active disease, CAS ≥3, NOSPECS ≥4, and disease duration under 3 months. The PBMCs were sourced from fresh peripheral blood (around 9.3 ml). Sequenced input: blood. The clonotype comes from a woman between 40 and 50 years old with Graves' ophthalmopathy.

CDR3 DNA sequence: TGTGCCAGCAGCCAGGGACTGAGAGATTCCTATGGCTACACCTTC. It specifies CASSQGLRDSYGYTF. The chain uses TRBV13 and TRBJ1-2, with a weak D call TRBD1 (5 bases). The CDR3 consists of 15 residues. Germline CDR1 PRHDT, CDR2 FYEKMQ (reference sequence). V lost 5 bases to trimming and J lost 4 bases, with 17 bases between them.